The 13 T cell receptor beta chains given below trace back to one sample, sequenced in a study of T cell repertoires in cytomegalovirus infection (dated by TCRdb to between 2018 and 2021). TCRdb names Illumina HiSeq 1500 as the instrument used. TCRdb reworked the public reads: Q25 trimming with fastp, MiXCR clone assembly, productive beta chains retained. Each entry merges the rows of one CDR3 protein and shows their most common DNA and genes. In this sample the table shows more than 150,000 distinct CDR3 sequences, 17% of which occur a single time. The ten largest clones add up to approximately 19% of the sample. Material: CD8+ T cells from PBMCs. Every receptor here comes from a human donor in good health (CMV status not recorded). Some clones in this sample may be carry-over from other donors' samples.

In its sample, this clonotype was seen a few times. The chain uses TRBV6-2 or TRBV6-3 and TRBJ2-7; TRBD2 is a possible D gene (7 bases). This CDR3 comprises 15 residues. The germline V gene has CDR1 MNHEY and CDR2 SVGEGT. Between the trimmed V and J ends, which lost 6 bases and 5 bases, there was a span of 20 bases. For the CDR3, the DNA is TGTGCCAGCAGCCATGGGAGGGGGTCTAAAGACGAGCAGTACTTC. It yields the protein CASSHGRGSKDEQYF.

This chain connects TRBV7-2 to TRBJ2-2, with 9 bases lining up with TRBD2. The CDR3 is 18 residues long. From germline, CDR1 is SGHTA and CDR2 FQGNSA. The V gene end was trimmed by 0 bases and the J gene end by 2 bases; junction bases not matched to a gene: 7. DNA of the CDR3: TGTGCCAGCAGCTTAGCCCAGGCTAGCGGGATTAACACCGGGGAGCTGTTTTTT. Protein sequence: CASSLAQASGINTGELFF. Drawing the rest from reference TRBV7-2 and TRBJ2-2, the complete variable domain is GAGVSQSPSNKVTEKGKDVELRCDPISGHTALYWYRQSLGQGLEFLIYFQGNSAPDKSGLPSDRFSAERTGGSVSTLTIQRTQQEDSAVYLCASSLAQASGINTGELFFGEGSRLTVL.

This clonotype has a handful of counts. V usage is TRBV6-2 or TRBV6-3 and J usage is TRBJ2-7; D ambiguous. Trimming cost V 2 bases and J 3 bases, with 11 bases left between them. There are 14 residues in the CDR3. CDR1 and CDR2 (germline): MNHEY, SVGEGT. CDR3 in amino acids: CASSYGRGFYEQYF. The DNA for the CDR3 is TGTGCCAGCAGTTACGGCCGAGGATTCTACGAGCAGTACTTC.

The chain combines TRBV7-2 with TRBJ2-3; possible D gene TRBD2, 6 bases. CDR1 and CDR2 from the germline V gene are SGHTA and FQGNSA. V lost 5 bases to trimming and J lost 14 bases, with 17 bases between them. The CDR3 has 12 residues. In DNA, the CDR3 is TGTGCCAGCAGCGAACCTCCGGGACTCCGGTATTTT. The encoded protein is CASSEPPGLRYF.

This clonotype came up a few times. The chain has TRBV14 and TRBJ1-1; no clear D. The length of the CDR3 is 13 residues. CDR1 is SGHDN and CDR2 is FVKESK in the germline V gene. Trimming took 0 bases from V and 4 from J, leaving 6 bases between them. The CDR3 loop reads CASSQDRSTEAFF. The CDR3 DNA sequence: TGTGCCAGCAGCCAAGACCGGAGCACTGAAGCTTTCTTT.

This clonotype was detected a few times. A much larger clone lies one base from this, so it may be a read error. V usage is TRBV24-1 and J usage is TRBJ2-2; possibly TRBD1 or TRBD2 for D (5 bases each). V lost 4 bases, J lost 7 bases, and 15 bases lay in between. CDR1 is KGHDR, CDR2 SFDVKD, per germline. This CDR3 contains 15 residues. CDR3 sequence (DNA): TGTGCCACCAGTGAGCAGGGACCGGGCCGCGGGGAGCTGTTTTTT. Translating it yields CATSEQGPGRGELFF.

The chain links TRBV7-9 to TRBJ2-5; 11 nucleotides match TRBD2. Germline V gene data show CDR1 as SEHNR and CDR2 as FQNEAQ (reference sequence). This CDR3 has 15 amino acids. The V gene end was trimmed by 5 bases and the J gene end by 5 bases; junction bases not matched to a gene: 7. For the CDR3, the DNA is TGTGCCAGCAGCGTCCCGGGACTAGCGGTGGAGACCCAGTACTTC. Its translation is CASSVPGLAVETQYF.

This clonotype has more than one count but fewer than ten. This chain's CDR3 is CASSHRTSGGIYEQYF. In nucleotides, the CDR3 is TGTGCCAGCAGCCATCGGACTAGCGGGGGGATCTACGAGCAGTACTTC. V and J are TRBV14 and TRBJ2-7; 14 bases match TRBD2. Germline CDR1 is SGHDN and CDR2 is FVKESK. This CDR3 contains 16 residues. The V segment lost 3 bases and the J segment 3 bases; nucleotides outside the gene matches: 4. The entire variable domain, with the rest obtained from reference TRBV14 and TRBJ2-7, is as follows: EAGVTQFPSHSVIEKGQTVTLRCDPISGHDNLYWYRRVMGKEIKFLLHFVKESKQDESGMPNNRFLAERTGGTYSTLKVQPAELEDSGVYFCASSHRTSGGIYEQYFGPGTRLTVT.

CDR3 amino acids: CATARGIPYGYTF. The CDR3 DNA follows: TGTGCCACCGCTCGCGGGATTCCCTATGGCTACACCTTC. This chain links TRBV6-2 or TRBV6-3 with TRBJ1-2; D unresolved. V was trimmed by 10 bases and J by 4 bases, leaving 16 bases between them. CDR3 length: 13 residues. CDR1 MNHEY and CDR2 SVGEGT come from the germline V gene.

This clonotype was recorded at least ten times. The rearrangement joins TRBV7-8 to TRBJ2-7; possibly TRBD1 for D (6 bases). This CDR3 comprises 16 residues. Trimming pared 4 bases from V and 2 bases from J, leaving 18 bases between. CDR1 is SGHVS and CDR2 is FQNEAQ in the germline V gene. The CDR3 DNA sequence: TGTGCCAGCAGCTCCTTTGAAGTAGGGGGAACCTACGAGCAGTACTTC. Translation gives CASSSFEVGGTYEQYF.

This clonotype appeared a few times. This chain links TRBV7-6 with TRBJ1-5; 7 bases are shared with TRBD1. The germline CDR1 and CDR2 sequences are SGHVS and FNYEAQ. V shed 5 bases and J 3 bases; nucleotides not matched to a gene: 10. The CDR3 extends over 16 amino acids. CDR3 in DNA: TGTGCCAGCAGCCGCCTTGACAGGGCGATCAATCAGCCCCAGCATTTT. Its protein is CASSRLDRAINQPQHF.

The CDR3 here is CASTELAGAHEQYF. The CDR3, as DNA: TGTGCCAGCACCGAACTAGCGGGAGCTCACGAGCAGTACTTC. This chain joins TRBV6-2 or TRBV6-3 and TRBJ2-7; TRBD2 matches 11 bases. Trimming removed 7 bases from V and 5 bases from J; junction bases left unmatched: 7. CDR1 is MNHEY, CDR2 SVGEGT, per germline. CDR3 size: 14 residues.

Concerning this clonotype itself: A junction end diverges from the germline sequence, so it may reflect a read error. The chain has TRBV28 and TRBJ1-1; no clear D. CDR1 and CDR2 (germline): MDHEN, SYDVKM. The CDR3 loop spans 15 amino acids. CDR3: CASSLSTLPNTEAFF. For the CDR3, the DNA is TGTGCCAGCAGTTTGTCGACATTGCCGAACACTGAAGCCTTCTTT.